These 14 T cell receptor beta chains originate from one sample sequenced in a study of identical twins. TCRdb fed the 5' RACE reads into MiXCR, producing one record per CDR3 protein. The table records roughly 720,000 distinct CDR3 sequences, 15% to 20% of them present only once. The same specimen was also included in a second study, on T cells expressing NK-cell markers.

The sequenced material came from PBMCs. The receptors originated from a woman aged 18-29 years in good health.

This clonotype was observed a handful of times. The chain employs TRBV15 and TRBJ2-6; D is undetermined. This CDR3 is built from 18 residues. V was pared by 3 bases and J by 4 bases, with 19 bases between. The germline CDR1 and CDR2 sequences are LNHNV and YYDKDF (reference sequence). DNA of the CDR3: TGTGCCACCAGCAGGAGACGGAAGAAATCTCTGGGGGCCAACGTCCTGACTTTC. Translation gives CATSRRRKKSLGANVLTF.

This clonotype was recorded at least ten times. CDR3 nucleotide sequence: TGTGCCAGCAGCTTCAACCGGGACAGGGCCTACGAGCAGTACTTC. It encodes CASSFNRDRAYEQYF. The chain has TRBV7-9 and TRBJ2-7; 9 nucleotides line up with TRBD1. Germline V gene lookup returns CDR1 SEHNR and CDR2 FQNEAQ (reference sequence). The CDR3 spans 15 residues. Trimming removed 3 bases from V and 2 bases from J; junction bases left unmatched: 5.

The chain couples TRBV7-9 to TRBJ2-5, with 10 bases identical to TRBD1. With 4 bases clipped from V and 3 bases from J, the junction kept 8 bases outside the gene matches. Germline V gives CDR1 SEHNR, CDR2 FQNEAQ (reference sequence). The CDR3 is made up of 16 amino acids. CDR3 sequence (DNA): TGTGCCAGCAGCTCCCGGGACAGGGGTGCTGAAGAGACCCAGTACTTC. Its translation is CASSSRDRGAEETQYF.

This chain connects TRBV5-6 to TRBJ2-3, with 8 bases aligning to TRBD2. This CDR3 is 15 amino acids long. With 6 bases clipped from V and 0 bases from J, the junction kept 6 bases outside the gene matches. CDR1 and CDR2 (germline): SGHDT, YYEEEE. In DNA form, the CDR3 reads TGTGCCAGCACCTTTGGCGGGGGGAGCACAGATACGCAGTATTTT. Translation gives CASTFGGGSTDTQYF.

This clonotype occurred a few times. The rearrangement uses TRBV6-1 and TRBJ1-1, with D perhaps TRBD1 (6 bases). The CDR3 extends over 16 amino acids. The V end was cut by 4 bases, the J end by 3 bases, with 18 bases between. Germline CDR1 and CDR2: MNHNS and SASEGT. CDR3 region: CASSAGTSVLDTEAFF. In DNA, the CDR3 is TGTGCCAGCAGTGCCGGGACATCCGTACTTGACACTGAAGCTTTCTTT.

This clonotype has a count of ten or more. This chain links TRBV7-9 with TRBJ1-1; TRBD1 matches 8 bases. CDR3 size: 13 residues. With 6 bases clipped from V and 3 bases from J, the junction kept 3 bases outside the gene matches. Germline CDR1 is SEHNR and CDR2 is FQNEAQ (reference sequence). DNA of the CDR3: TGTGCCAGCAGACAGACAGGGGACACTGAAGCTTTCTTT. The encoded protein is CASRQTGDTEAFF.

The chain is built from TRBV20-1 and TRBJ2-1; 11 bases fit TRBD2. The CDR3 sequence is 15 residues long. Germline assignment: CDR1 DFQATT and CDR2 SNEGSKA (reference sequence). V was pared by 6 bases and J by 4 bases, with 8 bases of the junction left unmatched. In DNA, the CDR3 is TGCAGTGCCCTCATACTAGCGGGGGAGTACAATGAGCAGTTCTTC. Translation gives CSALILAGEYNEQFF.

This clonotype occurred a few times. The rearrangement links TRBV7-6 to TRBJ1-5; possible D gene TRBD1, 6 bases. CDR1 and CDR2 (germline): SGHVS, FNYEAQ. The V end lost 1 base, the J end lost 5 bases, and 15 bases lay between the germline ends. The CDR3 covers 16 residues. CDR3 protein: CASSLDGGGADQPQHF. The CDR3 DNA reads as TGTGCCAGCAGCTTAGACGGAGGGGGGGCGGATCAGCCCCAGCATTTT.

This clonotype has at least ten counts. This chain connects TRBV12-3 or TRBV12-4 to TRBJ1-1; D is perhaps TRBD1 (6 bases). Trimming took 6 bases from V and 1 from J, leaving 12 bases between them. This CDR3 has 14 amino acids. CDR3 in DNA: TGTGCCAGCAGCCCCGGACAGACGAACACTGAAGCTTTCTTT. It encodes CASSPGQTNTEAFF.

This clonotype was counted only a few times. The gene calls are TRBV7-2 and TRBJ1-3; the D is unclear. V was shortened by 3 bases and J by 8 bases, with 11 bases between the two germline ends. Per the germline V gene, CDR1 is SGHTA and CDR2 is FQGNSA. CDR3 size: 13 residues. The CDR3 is CASSFGRGHTIYF. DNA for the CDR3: TGTGCCAGCAGCTTCGGAAGAGGGCACACCATATATTTT.

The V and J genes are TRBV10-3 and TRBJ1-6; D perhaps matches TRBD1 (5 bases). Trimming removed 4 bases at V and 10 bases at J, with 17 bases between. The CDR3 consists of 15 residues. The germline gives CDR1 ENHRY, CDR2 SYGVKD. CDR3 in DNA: TGTGCCATCAGTGGTTCGGGACGGACGGAATCACCCCTCCACTTT. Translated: CAISGSGRTESPLHF.

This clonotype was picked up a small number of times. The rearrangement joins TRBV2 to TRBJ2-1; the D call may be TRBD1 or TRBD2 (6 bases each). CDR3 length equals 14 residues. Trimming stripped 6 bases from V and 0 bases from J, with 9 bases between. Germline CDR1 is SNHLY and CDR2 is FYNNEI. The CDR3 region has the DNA TGTGCCAGCAGAGGGGGAGGCTCCTACAATGAGCAGTTCTTC. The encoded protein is CASRGGGSYNEQFF.

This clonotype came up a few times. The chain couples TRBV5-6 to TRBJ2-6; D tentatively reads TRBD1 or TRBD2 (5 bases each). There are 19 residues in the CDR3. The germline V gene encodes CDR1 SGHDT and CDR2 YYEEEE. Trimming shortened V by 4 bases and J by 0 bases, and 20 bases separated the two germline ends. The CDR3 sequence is CASSLTRGYAFSGANVLTF. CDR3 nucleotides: TGTGCCAGCAGCCTCACGAGGGGATATGCCTTCTCTGGGGCCAACGTCCTGACTTTC.

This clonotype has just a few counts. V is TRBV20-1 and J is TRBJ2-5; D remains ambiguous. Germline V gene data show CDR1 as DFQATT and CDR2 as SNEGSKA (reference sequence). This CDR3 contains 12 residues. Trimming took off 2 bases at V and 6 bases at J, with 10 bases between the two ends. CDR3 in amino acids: CSARPELKTQYF. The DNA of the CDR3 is TGCAGTGCTAGACCCGAGTTGAAGACCCAGTACTTC.